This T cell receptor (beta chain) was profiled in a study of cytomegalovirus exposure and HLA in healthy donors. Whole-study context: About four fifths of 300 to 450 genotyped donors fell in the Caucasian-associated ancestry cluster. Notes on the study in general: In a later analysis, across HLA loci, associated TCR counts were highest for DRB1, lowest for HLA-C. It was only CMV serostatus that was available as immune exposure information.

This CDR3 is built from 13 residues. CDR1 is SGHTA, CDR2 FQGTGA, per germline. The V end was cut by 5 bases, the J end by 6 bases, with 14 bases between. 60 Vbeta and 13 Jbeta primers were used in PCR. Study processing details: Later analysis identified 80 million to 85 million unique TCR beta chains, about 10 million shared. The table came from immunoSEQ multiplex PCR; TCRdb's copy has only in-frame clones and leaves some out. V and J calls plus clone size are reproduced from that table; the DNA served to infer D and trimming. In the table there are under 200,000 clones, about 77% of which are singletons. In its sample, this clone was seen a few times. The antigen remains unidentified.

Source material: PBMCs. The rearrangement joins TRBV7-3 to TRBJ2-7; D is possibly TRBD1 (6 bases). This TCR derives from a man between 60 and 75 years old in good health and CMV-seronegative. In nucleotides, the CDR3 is TGTGCCAGCAGCACGTACATGGGGGCCGAGCAGTACTTC. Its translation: CASSTYMGAEQYF.